Presented here are 7 T cell receptor beta chains from one specimen sequenced in a study of radiotherapy plus CTLA-4 blockade in lung cancer. Clones were sequenced by immunoSEQ multiplex PCR, and TCRdb holds only the in-frame ones, with some missing. Seen here are 95,000 to 150,000 clones, 80% to 90% observed once, and the top ten hold 5.5% to 7%. This specimen consisted of peripheral blood, obtained from a patient treated with radiotherapy plus ipilimumab. The receptors shown here come from a human donor with non-small cell lung cancer that progressed on radiotherapy plus ipilimumab.

The chain links TRBV5-4 to TRBJ2-5, with no clear D. Trimming took 2 bases from V and 5 from J, leaving 4 bases between them. The CDR3 extends over 11 amino acids. Germline V gene data show CDR1 as SGHNT and CDR2 as YYREEE (reference sequence). The CDR3 DNA reads TGTGCCAGCAGCTTCGGGGAGACCCAGTACTTC. Its translation is CASSFGETQYF.

The chain employs TRBV5-1 and TRBJ1-2; D remains ambiguous. Trimming removed 4 bases from V and 0 bases from J, with 10 bases in between. Germline V CDR1 and CDR2: SGHRS, YFSETQ. CDR3 length: 14 amino acids. CDR3 bases: TGCGCCAGCAGCCCGGACGGGGCTAACTATGGCTACACCTTC. It codes for CASSPDGANYGYTF.

The rearrangement links TRBV2 to TRBJ2-7, with a possible D match to TRBD2 (5 bases). CDR3 length equals 16 residues. V was clipped by 6 bases and J by 2 bases, with 20 bases between them. Germline V gives CDR1 SNHLY, CDR2 FYNNEI. The CDR3 loop is CASRDPALDLAYEQYF. The CDR3 DNA follows: TGTGCCAGCAGAGACCCGGCCCTGGACTTGGCCTACGAGCAGTACTTC.

The chain joins TRBV9 to TRBJ2-5; D not certain. Germline lookup yields CDR1 SGDLS and CDR2 YYNGEE. Trimming took off 1 base at V and 1 base at J, with 8 bases between the two ends. CDR3 length equals 14 residues. The CDR3 coding sequence is TGTGCCAGCAGCGTAACGACCGCCCAAGAGACCCAGTACTTC. As protein: CASSVTTAQETQYF. Complete variable domain (other parts from reference TRBV9 and TRBJ2-5): DSGVTQTPKHLITATGQRVTLRCSPRSGDLSVYWYQQSLDQGLQFLIQYYNGEERAKGNILERFSAQQFPDLHSELNLSSLELGDSALYFCASSVTTAQETQYFGPGTRLLVL.

This chain joins TRBV2 and TRBJ2-7, with D possibly matching TRBD1 (5 bases). This CDR3 is 12 amino acids long. Deletions cut 6 bases from V and 3 bases from J, with 9 bases between. The germline CDR1 and CDR2 sequences are SNHLY and FYNNEI. CDR3 nucleotides: TGTGCCAGCAGGCCAGACAGCTACGAGCAGTACTTC. It codes for CASRPDSYEQYF.

The gene calls are TRBV30 and TRBJ2-5; 8 nucleotides agree with TRBD2. The germline gives CDR1 GTSNPN, CDR2 SVGIG (reference sequence). This CDR3 region has 14 residues. The junction had 2 bases not matched to a gene; V was cut back by 0 bases and J by 2 bases. As DNA, the CDR3 is TGTGCCTGGAGTGTTGGGACTAGACAAGAGACCCAGTACTTC. Protein product: CAWSVGTRQETQYF.

This chain uses TRBV6-5 with TRBJ2-6, with TRBD1 as a possible D gene (5 bases). Between the trimmed V and J ends, which lost 2 bases and 2 bases, there was a span of 7 bases. Germline V lookup: CDR1 MNHEY, CDR2 SVGAGI. This CDR3 has 15 amino acids. Here the CDR3 reads CASSYEGAGANVLTF. As DNA, the CDR3 is TGTGCCAGCAGTTACGAAGGGGCTGGGGCCAACGTCCTGACTTTC.